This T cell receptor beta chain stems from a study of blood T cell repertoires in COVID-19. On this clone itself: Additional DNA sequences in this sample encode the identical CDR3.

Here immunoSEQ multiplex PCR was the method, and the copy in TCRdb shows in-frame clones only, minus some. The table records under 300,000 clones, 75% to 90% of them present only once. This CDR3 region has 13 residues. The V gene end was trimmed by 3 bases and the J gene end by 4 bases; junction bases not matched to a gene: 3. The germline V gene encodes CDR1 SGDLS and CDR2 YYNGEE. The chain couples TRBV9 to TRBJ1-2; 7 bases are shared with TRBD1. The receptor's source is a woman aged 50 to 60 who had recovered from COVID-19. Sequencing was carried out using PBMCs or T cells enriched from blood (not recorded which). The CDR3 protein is CASSATGSYGYTF. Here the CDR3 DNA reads TGTGCCAGCAGCGCGACAGGGAGCTATGGCTACACCTTC.